This T cell receptor (beta chain) was identified during a study of blood T cells in healthy people across ages. With 6 bases removed from V and 5 bases from J, the gap between germline ends came to 16 bases. Germline loops: CDR1 MNHNS, CDR2 SASEGT. The CDR3 has 14 residues. This clonotype has a handful of counts. Its antigen is unidentified. The use of a sample-barcoded 5' primer and a J-beta primer mix characterized a second PCR of about 7 to 12 cycles. TCRdb analysed the 5' RACE reads with MiXCR anew, one entry per CDR3 protein. The sample lists 800,000 or so distinct CDR3 sequences; approximately 25% were seen once. Study-wide results and limits: While age rose, TCR beta diversity per million T cells dropped in a roughly linear way.

This same sample was also taken into another study, of T cells of mothers and their children.

The chain carries TRBV6-1 and TRBJ1-1; perhaps TRBD1 as D (6 bases). The specimen sequenced was blood. The receptor was isolated from a boy between 10 and 17 years old in good health. The CDR3 sequence is CASRWDMRPTEAFF. The CDR3 nucleotides read TGTGCCAGCAGGTGGGACATGCGGCCGACTGAAGCTTTCTTT.